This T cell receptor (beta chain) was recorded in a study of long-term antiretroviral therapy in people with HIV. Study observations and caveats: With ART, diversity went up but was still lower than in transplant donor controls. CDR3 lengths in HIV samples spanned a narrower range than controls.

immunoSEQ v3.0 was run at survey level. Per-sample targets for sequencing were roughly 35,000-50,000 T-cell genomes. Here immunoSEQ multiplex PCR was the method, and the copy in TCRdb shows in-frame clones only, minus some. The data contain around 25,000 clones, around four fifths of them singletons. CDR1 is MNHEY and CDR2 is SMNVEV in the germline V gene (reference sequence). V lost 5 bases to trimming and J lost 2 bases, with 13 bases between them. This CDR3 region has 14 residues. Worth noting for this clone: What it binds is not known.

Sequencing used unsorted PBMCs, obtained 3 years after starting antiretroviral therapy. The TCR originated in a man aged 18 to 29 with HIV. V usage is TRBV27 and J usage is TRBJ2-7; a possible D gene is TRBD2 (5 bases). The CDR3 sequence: CASSGSSEAYEQYF. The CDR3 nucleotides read TGTGCCAGCAGTGGGAGTTCGGAGGCCTACGAGCAGTACTTC.